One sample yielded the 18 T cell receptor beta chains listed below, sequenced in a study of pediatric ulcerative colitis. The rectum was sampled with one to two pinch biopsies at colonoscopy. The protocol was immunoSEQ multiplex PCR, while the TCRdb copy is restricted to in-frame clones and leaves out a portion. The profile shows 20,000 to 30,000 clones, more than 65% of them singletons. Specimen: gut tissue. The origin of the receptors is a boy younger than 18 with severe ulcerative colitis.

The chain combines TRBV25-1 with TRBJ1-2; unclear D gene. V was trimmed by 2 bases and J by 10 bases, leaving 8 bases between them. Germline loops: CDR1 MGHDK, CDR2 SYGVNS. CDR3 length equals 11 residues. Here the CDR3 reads CASSEDPVYTF. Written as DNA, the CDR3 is TGTGCCAGCAGTGAAGACCCGGTCTACACCTTC.

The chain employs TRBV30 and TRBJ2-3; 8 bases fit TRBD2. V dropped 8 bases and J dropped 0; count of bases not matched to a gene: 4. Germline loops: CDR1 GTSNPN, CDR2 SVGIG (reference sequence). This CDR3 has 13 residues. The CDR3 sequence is CAGIAGSTDTQYF. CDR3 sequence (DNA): TGTGCCGGTATAGCGGGAAGCACAGATACGCAGTATTTT.

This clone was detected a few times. Here the CDR3 reads CASSYQATSGPYNEQFF. CDR3 DNA: TGTGCCAGCAGCTACCAAGCGACTAGCGGCCCCTACAATGAGCAGTTCTTC. The chain joins TRBV11-2 to TRBJ2-1; 9 bases fit TRBD2. This CDR3 is built from 17 residues. Germline-derived CDR1 and CDR2 are SGHAT and FQNNGV. V trimming: 4 bases; J trimming: 2 bases; junction bases outside the gene matches: 9. The full variable domain, in which reference TRBV11-2 and TRBJ2-1 provide the parts outside the CDR3, is EAGVAQSPRYKIIEKRQSVAFWCNPISGHATLYWYQQILGQGPKLLIQFQNNGVVDDSQLPKDRFSAERLKGVDSTLKIQPAKLEDSAVYLCASSYQATSGPYNEQFFGPGTRLTVL.

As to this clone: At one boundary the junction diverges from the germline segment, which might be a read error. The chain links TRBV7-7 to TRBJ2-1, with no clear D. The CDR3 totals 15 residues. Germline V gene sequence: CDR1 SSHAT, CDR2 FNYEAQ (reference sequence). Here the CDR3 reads CASSLRRNSYNEQFF. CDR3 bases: TGTGCTAGCAGCTTACGGCGGAACTCCTACAATGAGCAGTTCTTC.

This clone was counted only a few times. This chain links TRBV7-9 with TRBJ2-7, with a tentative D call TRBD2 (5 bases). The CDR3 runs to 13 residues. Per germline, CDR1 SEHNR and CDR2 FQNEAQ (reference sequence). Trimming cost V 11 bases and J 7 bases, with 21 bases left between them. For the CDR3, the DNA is TGTGCCGGAGCCGGCCTCGGGGTTGGGGAGCAGTACTTC. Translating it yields CAGAGLGVGEQYF.

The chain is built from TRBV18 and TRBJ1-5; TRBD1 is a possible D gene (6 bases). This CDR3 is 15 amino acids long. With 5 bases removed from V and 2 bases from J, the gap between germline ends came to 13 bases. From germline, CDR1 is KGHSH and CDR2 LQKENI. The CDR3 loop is CASSDTGGGNQPQHF. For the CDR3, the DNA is TGTGCCAGCTCAGATACGGGGGGCGGCAATCAGCCCCAGCATTTT. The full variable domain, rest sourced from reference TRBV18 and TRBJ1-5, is NAGVMQNPRHLVRRRGQEARLRCSPMKGHSHVYWYRQLPEEGLKFMVYLQKENIIDESGMPKERFSAEFPKEGPSILRIQQVVRGDSAAYFCASSDTGGGNQPQHFGDGTRLSIL.

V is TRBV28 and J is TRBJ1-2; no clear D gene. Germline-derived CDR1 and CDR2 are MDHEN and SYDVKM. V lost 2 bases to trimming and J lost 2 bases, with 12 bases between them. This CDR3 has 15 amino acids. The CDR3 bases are TGTGCCAGCAGTTTAACTGGGGTTGAGAACTATGGCTACACCTTC. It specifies CASSLTGVENYGYTF.

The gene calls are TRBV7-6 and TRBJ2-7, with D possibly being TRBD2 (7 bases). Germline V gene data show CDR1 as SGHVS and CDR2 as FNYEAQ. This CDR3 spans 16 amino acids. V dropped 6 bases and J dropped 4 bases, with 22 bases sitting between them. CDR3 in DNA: TGTGCCAGCAGGTCCGCGGGGGCGGGGAACTCTTACGAGCAGTACTTC. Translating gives CASRSAGAGNSYEQYF.

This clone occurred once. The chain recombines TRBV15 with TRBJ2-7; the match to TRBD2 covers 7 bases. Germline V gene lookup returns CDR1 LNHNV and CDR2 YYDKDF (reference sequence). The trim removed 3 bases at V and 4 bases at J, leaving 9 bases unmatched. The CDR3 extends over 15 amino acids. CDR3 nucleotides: TGTGCCACCAGCAGCCAACTAGCGTCTCGGTACGAGCAGTACTTC. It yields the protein CATSSQLASRYEQYF.

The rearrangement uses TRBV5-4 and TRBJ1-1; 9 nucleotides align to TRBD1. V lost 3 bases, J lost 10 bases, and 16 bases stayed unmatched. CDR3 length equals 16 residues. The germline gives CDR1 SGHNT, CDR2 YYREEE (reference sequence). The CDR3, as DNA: TGTGCCAGCAGCTCCATCCGGGACAGGGCCCTTACGGGAGCTTTCTTT. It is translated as CASSSIRDRALTGAFF.

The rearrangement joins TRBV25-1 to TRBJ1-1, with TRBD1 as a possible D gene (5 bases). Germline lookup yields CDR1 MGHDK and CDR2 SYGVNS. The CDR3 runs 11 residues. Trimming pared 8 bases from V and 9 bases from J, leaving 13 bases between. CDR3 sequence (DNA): TGTGCCAGCCGGGAGGGGAGGAAAGCTTTCTTT. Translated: CASREGRKAFF.

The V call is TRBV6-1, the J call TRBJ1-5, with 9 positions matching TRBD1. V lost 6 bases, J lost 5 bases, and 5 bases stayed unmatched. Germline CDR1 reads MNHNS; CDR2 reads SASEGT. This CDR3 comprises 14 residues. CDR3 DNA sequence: TGTGCCAGCAGACAGGGGGCCCCACATCAGCCCCAGCATTTT. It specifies CASRQGAPHQPQHF.

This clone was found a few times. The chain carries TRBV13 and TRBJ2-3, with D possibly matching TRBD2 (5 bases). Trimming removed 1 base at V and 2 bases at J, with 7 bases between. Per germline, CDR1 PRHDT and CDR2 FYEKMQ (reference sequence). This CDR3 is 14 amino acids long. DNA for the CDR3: TGTGCCAGCAGCTTAGAGAGGGACACAGATACGCAGTATTTT. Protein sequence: CASSLERDTDTQYF.

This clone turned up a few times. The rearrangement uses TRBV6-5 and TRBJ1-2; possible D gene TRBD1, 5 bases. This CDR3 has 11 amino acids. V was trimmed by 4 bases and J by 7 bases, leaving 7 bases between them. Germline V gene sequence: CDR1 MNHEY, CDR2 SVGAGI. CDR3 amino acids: CASSWGSGYTF. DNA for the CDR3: TGTGCCAGCAGTTGGGGCAGTGGCTACACCTTC.

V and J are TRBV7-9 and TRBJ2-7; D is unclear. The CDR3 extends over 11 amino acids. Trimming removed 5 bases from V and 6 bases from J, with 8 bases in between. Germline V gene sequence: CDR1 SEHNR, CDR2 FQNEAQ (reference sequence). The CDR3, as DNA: TGTGCCAGCAGCCGCGAGGTCGAGCAGTACTTC. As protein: CASSREVEQYF.

The CDR3 loop is CASSPGSLYEQYF. The CDR3 coding sequence is TGTGCCAGCAGCCCGGGGAGTCTCTACGAGCAGTACTTC. The V and J genes are TRBV7-9 and TRBJ2-7; tentative D call: TRBD2 (5 bases). Per germline, CDR1 SEHNR and CDR2 FQNEAQ (reference sequence). The CDR3 length is 13 residues. V was trimmed by 5 bases and J by 3 bases, leaving 11 bases between them.

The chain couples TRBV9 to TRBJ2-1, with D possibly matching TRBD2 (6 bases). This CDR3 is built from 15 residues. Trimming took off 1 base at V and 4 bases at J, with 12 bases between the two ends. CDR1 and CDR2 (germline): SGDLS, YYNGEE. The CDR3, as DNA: TGTGCCAGCAGCGTACCCTCGGAGGGGTACAATGAGCAGTTCTTC. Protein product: CASSVPSEGYNEQFF.

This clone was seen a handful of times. The CDR3 coding sequence is TGCGCCAGCACCCAGGAGGCGGGAGTGGTCGGGGAGCTGTTTTTT. The encoded protein is CASTQEAGVVGELFF. The V gene is TRBV5-1, the J gene TRBJ2-2; 7 nucleotides agree with TRBD2. Germline-derived CDR1 and CDR2 are SGHRS and YFSETQ. This CDR3 comprises 15 residues. The V segment lost 6 bases and the J segment 7 bases; nucleotides outside the gene matches: 12.